The entry below describes one T cell receptor (beta chain). Its target is not known. This specimen comes from a study of T cell responses to AZD1222 COVID-19 vaccine. General observations from the study: At 160-218 and 743-854, vaccine-associated CD4 TCRs were dominant, and they spanned spike. With two AZD1222 doses given, Spike-specific TCR breadth and depth both rose. Females outnumbered males among donors, who were mostly white British; clonal diversity was possibly underestimated. Without day 14 samples, only post-peak T cell repertoires were studied.

Sequencing used immunoSEQ multiplex PCR; TCRdb keeps in-frame clones, though not all of them. This table holds about 120,000 clones, around 85% found once. The germline gives CDR1 LGHDT, CDR2 YNNKEL (reference sequence). V gave up 3 bases and J gave up 7 bases; unmatched junction bases: 9. The CDR3 runs to 16 residues. The V call is TRBV3-1 (or the pseudogene TRBV3-2), the J call TRBJ2-2, with 9 bases matching TRBD1. This TCR derives from an adult in good health. The specimen was peripheral blood, collected on day 0 of AZD1222 vaccination. The CDR3 nucleotides are TGTGCCAGCAGCCAGGGTACAGGGGGCAGAGGCGGGGAGCTGTTTTTT. Translation gives CASSQGTGGRGGELFF.